This T cell receptor (beta chain) was captured in a study of blood T cell repertoires in COVID-19. Study in general: Acute and convalescent COVID-19 specimens originated in the United States, Italy and Spain. In each case, the material was cDNA or gDNA derived from T cells, B-cell-depleted T cells, or PBMCs.

As processed by the authors: Reference gene primer amplification gave nucleated cell count estimates. Assay: immunoSEQ multiplex PCR; the TCRdb copy retains only in-frame clones and omits some. The D gene and trimming were derived from the DNA, and the V and J assignments and clone size from that table. The table lists about 220,000 clones, roughly 85% of them singletons. The CDR3 length is 12 residues. Trimming left V 6 bases short and J 9 bases short, with 12 bases between. The V gene's germline CDR1 is MNHEY and CDR2 SVGAGI. Seattle participants joined during active infection and were tracked over time.

This clonotype originated in a woman in her seventies with COVID-19, enrolled during active disease. Sequencing input: peripheral blood. The gene calls are TRBV6-5 and TRBJ2-1; D perhaps matches TRBD2 (5 bases). CDR3 protein: CASSSTGGEQFF. CDR3 nucleotide sequence: TGTGCCAGCAGCTCAACCGGAGGTGAGCAGTTCTTC.